The source of this TCR beta chain is a study of Ad26.COV2.S vaccination and SARS-CoV-2 variants. For the study at large: Donor allocation was to the COV1001 Ad26.COV2.S trial arm.

The table came from immunoSEQ multiplex PCR; TCRdb's copy has only in-frame clones and leaves some out. The data show 440,000 or so clones, with roughly nine tenths seen just once and around 1.6% held by the top ten. Study-level results: In vaccinated individuals, spike-specific CD8+ and CD4+ T cell responses reportedly displayed substantial breadth. Recipients of vaccine and of placebo showed similar breadth of their non-spike TCR repertoires.

The CDR3 consists of 14 residues. CDR1 and CDR2 (germline): MNHEY, SMNVEV (reference sequence). The V gene lost 3 bases and the J gene lost 1 base, with 10 bases spanning the gap. On this clone itself: What it binds is unknown.

Treatment of the sample: about 20 received Ad26.COV2.S at low or high dose, single or two shots; 5 received placebo; per-sample allocation not given. Specimens were obtained on day 63 following the first vaccine or placebo injection. Expressing Wuhan-strain SARS-CoV-2 spike, an Ad26 vector served as the vaccine. Material: peripheral blood, obtained in a trial of Ad26.COV2.S vaccine versus placebo. This clonotype was obtained from a person aged 18 to 59 who received the Ad26.COV2.S COVID-19 vaccine or a placebo. The genes are TRBV27 and TRBJ2-7; no definite D call. This CDR3 reads CASSFGVGSYEQYF. The CDR3 DNA is TGTGCCAGCAGTTTCGGCGTGGGGTCCTACGAGCAGTACTTC.